The rows below give T cell receptor beta chains drawn from one sample of a study of identical twins. In TCRdb, the 5' RACE reads were re-called with MiXCR into one record per CDR3 protein. This sample has about 570,000 distinct CDR3 sequences; roughly 9.9% occur once, and the top ten carry around 3.2%. The same sample was also studied in work on yellow fever vaccine responses in identical twins.

The sequenced sample consisted of PBMCs. These receptors were obtained from a woman aged 18-29 years in good health. Each CDR3 is given with its conserved first and last residue. D genes are given only for firm matches. Size tells how often a clone was seen (once, few, many) or the class of an expanded clone, and some rows leave it out.

d_call: .
clone_size: .
j_call: TRBJ2-5
v_call: TRBV3-1
cdr3_nt: TGTGCCAGCAGCAAGAGGTTTTGGGCACCCCAAGAGACCCAGTACTTC
cdr3_aa: CASSKRFWAPQETQYF

d_call: .
clone_size: few
j_call: TRBJ1-4
v_call: TRBV28
cdr3_nt: TGTGCCAGCAGTTTACGGGCAGGGATTGAAAAACTGTTTTTT
cdr3_aa: CASSLRAGIEKLFF

d_call: TRBD2
clone_size: few
j_call: TRBJ2-2
v_call: TRBV6-5
cdr3_nt: TGTGCCAGCAGTTACCCGGGACTAGCGGGGGGGCCTGGCGGGGAGCTGTTTTTT
cdr3_aa: CASSYPGLAGGPGGELFF

d_call: TRBD2
clone_size: .
j_call: TRBJ2-5
v_call: TRBV5-6
cdr3_nt: TGTGCCAGCAGCTACCTAGCGGGGGGGCGAGAGACCCAGTACTTC
cdr3_aa: CASSYLAGGRETQYF

d_call: TRBD2
clone_size: few
j_call: TRBJ2-1
v_call: TRBV12-3/TRBV12-4
cdr3_nt: TGTGCCAGCAGTTCCCAGGTCTTAGCGGGAGATTCCTACAATGAGCAGTTCTTC
cdr3_aa: CASSSQVLAGDSYNEQFF

d_call: .
clone_size: .
j_call: TRBJ1-5
v_call: TRBV15
cdr3_nt: TGTGCCACCAAGTTGGGGGGATCTTATAGCAATCAGCCCCAGCATTTT
cdr3_aa: CATKLGGSYSNQPQHF

d_call: .
clone_size: few
j_call: TRBJ2-5
v_call: TRBV24-1
cdr3_nt: TGTGCCACCAGTGATCTAGGGAGTGCCGGCGAGACCCAGTACTTC
cdr3_aa: CATSDLGSAGETQYF

d_call: .
clone_size: .
j_call: TRBJ2-2
v_call: TRBV6-1
cdr3_nt: TGTGCCAGCAGCCACTTTTTTGGGAGTGAGGACACCGGGGAGCTGTTTTTT
cdr3_aa: CASSHFFGSEDTGELFF

d_call: .
clone_size: few
j_call: TRBJ2-5
v_call: TRBV28
cdr3_nt: TGTGCCAGCAGTTATCAGGGTCTCCAAGAGACCCAGTACTTC
cdr3_aa: CASSYQGLQETQYF

d_call: .
clone_size: few
j_call: TRBJ2-7
v_call: TRBV29-1
cdr3_nt: TGCAGCGTTGAATGGGAAGACTCCTACGAGCAGTACTTC
cdr3_aa: CSVEWEDSYEQYF

d_call: .
clone_size: .
j_call: TRBJ2-2
v_call: TRBV12-3/TRBV12-4
cdr3_nt: TGTGCCAGCAGTTTTTTATCGGGAGCGGGCACCGGGGAGCTGTTTTTT
cdr3_aa: CASSFLSGAGTGELFF

d_call: TRBD2
clone_size: many
j_call: TRBJ2-7
v_call: TRBV14
cdr3_nt: TGTGCCAGCAGCCCTAGCGGGGGGACCTACGAGCAGTACTTC
cdr3_aa: CASSPSGGTYEQYF

d_call: TRBD2
clone_size: many
j_call: TRBJ2-7
v_call: TRBV7-2
cdr3_nt: TGTGCCAGCAGCTCTAGGGGACTAGCGTTCGGGAACGAGCAGTACTTC
cdr3_aa: CASSSRGLAFGNEQYF

d_call: .
clone_size: many
j_call: TRBJ2-7
v_call: TRBV5-6
cdr3_nt: TGTGCCAGCAGCTTGGTGGGGAACCCCTACGAGCAGTACTTC
cdr3_aa: CASSLVGNPYEQYF

d_call: TRBD1
clone_size: .
j_call: TRBJ2-5
v_call: TRBV20-1
cdr3_nt: TGCAGTGCTACGACAGGGGGCGAAGAGACCCAGTACTTC
cdr3_aa: CSATTGGEETQYF

d_call: .
clone_size: many
j_call: TRBJ2-2
v_call: TRBV12-3/TRBV12-4
cdr3_nt: TGTGCCAGCAGTTTAAGAAGTGGTAGGGGGTGGACCGGGGAGCTGTTTTTT
cdr3_aa: CASSLRSGRGWTGELFF

d_call: TRBD2
clone_size: many
j_call: TRBJ2-1
v_call: TRBV15
cdr3_nt: TGTGCCACCAGCAGAGATATCTCACAAGCGGGGGGTGAGCAGTTCTTC
cdr3_aa: CATSRDISQAGGEQFF

d_call: .
clone_size: .
j_call: TRBJ2-5
v_call: TRBV27
cdr3_nt: TGTGCCAGCAGTTCCGGGGGTCCCCTGGAGACCCAGTACTTC
cdr3_aa: CASSSGGPLETQYF

d_call: TRBD1
clone_size: .
j_call: TRBJ2-7
v_call: TRBV2
cdr3_nt: TGTGCCACCCGACTCGACAGGGGCGAGCAGTACTTC
cdr3_aa: CATRLDRGEQYF

d_call: TRBD2
clone_size: few
j_call: TRBJ2-5
v_call: TRBV20-1
cdr3_nt: TGCTGCGCTAGAGACATAGCGGGGGGACGCCTTGGGGAGACCCAGTACTTC
cdr3_aa: CCARDIAGGRLGETQYF

d_call: .
clone_size: few
j_call: TRBJ2-7
v_call: TRBV28
cdr3_nt: TGTGCCAGCAGTTTAGGGTTTGGAGAGCAGTACTTC
cdr3_aa: CASSLGFGEQYF

d_call: .
clone_size: few
j_call: TRBJ2-4
v_call: TRBV11-2
cdr3_nt: TGTGCCAGCAGCTTAGAAATTGGAGGGGCCAAAAACATTCAGTACTTC
cdr3_aa: CASSLEIGGAKNIQYF

d_call: .
clone_size: few
j_call: TRBJ2-7
v_call: TRBV6-5
cdr3_nt: TGTGCCAGCAGTTACTCAACTCGGACTCACGTACCCAACTACGAGCAGTACTTC
cdr3_aa: CASSYSTRTHVPNYEQYF

d_call: .
clone_size: .
j_call: TRBJ1-2
v_call: TRBV29-1
cdr3_nt: TGCAGCGTTGAGGGTCACGGCGGCTACACCTTC
cdr3_aa: CSVEGHGGYTF

d_call: .
clone_size: .
j_call: TRBJ1-5
v_call: TRBV2
cdr3_nt: TGTGCCAGCAAGGCGCAGGGAGATCAGCCCCAGCATTTT
cdr3_aa: CASKAQGDQPQHF

d_call: .
clone_size: .
j_call: TRBJ1-1
v_call: TRBV6-2/TRBV6-3
cdr3_nt: TGTGCCAGCAGTTATCGGGCGATTTCTAAAGCTTTCTTT
cdr3_aa: CASSYRAISKAFF

d_call: TRBD2
clone_size: few
j_call: TRBJ2-1
v_call: TRBV5-6
cdr3_nt: TGTGCCAGCACTACTCTGACTAGCGGAGAATACAATGAGCAGTTCTTC
cdr3_aa: CASTTLTSGEYNEQFF

d_call: .
clone_size: .
j_call: TRBJ1-4
v_call: TRBV7-9
cdr3_nt: TGTGCCAGCAGCCCAGGGACGAGTAATGAAAAACTGTTTTTT
cdr3_aa: CASSPGTSNEKLFF

d_call: .
clone_size: few
j_call: TRBJ1-2
v_call: TRBV5-1
cdr3_nt: TGCGCCAGCAGCTCTCAATGGGAGGAGGCTAACTATGGCTACACCTTC
cdr3_aa: CASSSQWEEANYGYTF

d_call: TRBD1
clone_size: many
j_call: TRBJ2-2
v_call: TRBV27
cdr3_nt: TGTGCCAGCAGTTTATCTCACAGGGGGCTAGGCACCGGGGAGCTGTTTTTT
cdr3_aa: CASSLSHRGLGTGELFF

d_call: .
clone_size: many
j_call: TRBJ2-7
v_call: TRBV20-1
cdr3_nt: TGCAGTGCGAGCAGAATAGGGGAGGCCTACGAGCAGTACTTC
cdr3_aa: CSASRIGEAYEQYF

d_call: TRBD1
clone_size: many
j_call: TRBJ1-4
v_call: TRBV5-1
cdr3_nt: TGCGCCAGCAGCTTGGAAGGGGGCAGTACTGGTGAAAAACTGTTTTTT
cdr3_aa: CASSLEGGSTGEKLFF

d_call: .
clone_size: many
j_call: TRBJ2-5
v_call: TRBV6-1
cdr3_nt: TGTGCCAGCAGGGTCCCGGGCCGATCGACAGAGACCCAGTACTTC
cdr3_aa: CASRVPGRSTETQYF

d_call: .
clone_size: .
j_call: TRBJ1-1
v_call: TRBV21-1
cdr3_nt: TGTGCCAGCAGCAAGTCAGGGGCACGAGGGGAAGCTTTCTTT
cdr3_aa: CASSKSGARGEAFF

d_call: TRBD2
clone_size: many
j_call: TRBJ2-1
v_call: TRBV20-1
cdr3_nt: TGCAGTGCTAGAGCTCAAATGGGACTAGGGGACAATGAGCAGTTCTTC
cdr3_aa: CSARAQMGLGDNEQFF

d_call: .
clone_size: many
j_call: TRBJ2-7
v_call: TRBV2
cdr3_nt: TGTGCCAGCAGTGAAGCCGGAGCCGGCGAGCAGTACTTC
cdr3_aa: CASSEAGAGEQYF

d_call: TRBD1
clone_size: .
j_call: TRBJ2-4
v_call: TRBV20-1
cdr3_nt: TGCAGTGCTTCAATCAGGGGGCAGATAGCCAAAAACATTCAGTACTTC
cdr3_aa: CSASIRGQIAKNIQYF

d_call: .
clone_size: .
j_call: TRBJ2-7
v_call: TRBV20-1
cdr3_nt: TGCAGTGCTAGAGACCCCGTTGGGGTCGCGGAGTACTTC
cdr3_aa: CSARDPVGVAEYF

d_call: TRBD1
clone_size: .
j_call: TRBJ1-2
v_call: TRBV12-3/TRBV12-4
cdr3_nt: TGTGCCAGCAGTCCAAGGACAGGGGCTCATGGCTACACCTTC
cdr3_aa: CASSPRTGAHGYTF

d_call: .
clone_size: .
j_call: TRBJ2-5
v_call: TRBV29-1
cdr3_nt: TGCAGCGTTGATAGGGGGGAAGAGACCCAGTACTTC
cdr3_aa: CSVDRGEETQYF

d_call: TRBD2
clone_size: few
j_call: TRBJ2-5
v_call: TRBV6-1
cdr3_nt: TGTGCCAGCAGTGAAGTGGGGGGGGTAGAGACCCAGTACTTC
cdr3_aa: CASSEVGGVETQYF

d_call: TRBD2
clone_size: many
j_call: TRBJ2-1
v_call: TRBV5-5
cdr3_nt: TGTGCCAGCAGCTCCCCCGGGACTAGCGTATTTGGTGAGCAGTTCTTC
cdr3_aa: CASSSPGTSVFGEQFF

d_call: .
clone_size: .
j_call: TRBJ2-6
v_call: TRBV4-3
cdr3_nt: TGCGCCAGCAGCCAAGATCCAGGAAACTCTGGGGCCAACGTCCTGACTTTC
cdr3_aa: CASSQDPGNSGANVLTF

d_call: .
clone_size: many
j_call: TRBJ2-3
v_call: TRBV7-2
cdr3_nt: TGTGCCAGCAGCTTTATTAGGGGAGCGATAGATACGCAGTATTTT
cdr3_aa: CASSFIRGAIDTQYF

d_call: TRBD2
clone_size: .
j_call: TRBJ2-7
v_call: TRBV20-1
cdr3_nt: TGCAGTGCTCCCCCCGGGGGGACCACATCCTACGAGCAGTACTTC
cdr3_aa: CSAPPGGTTSYEQYF

d_call: .
clone_size: .
j_call: TRBJ1-1
v_call: TRBV18
cdr3_nt: TGTGCCAGCTCACCATATCCCGACACTGAAGCTTTCTTT
cdr3_aa: CASSPYPDTEAFF

d_call: TRBD2
clone_size: few
j_call: TRBJ2-3
v_call: TRBV30
cdr3_nt: TGTGCCTTCGGAGGGGCTAGCGGGGGGGCCTGGACAGATACGCAGTATTTT
cdr3_aa: CAFGGASGGAWTDTQYF

d_call: TRBD1
clone_size: few
j_call: TRBJ2-7
v_call: TRBV7-2
cdr3_nt: TGTGCCAGCAGCTTAGCGGCCCCCGGGACAGGGGGCTCCGAGCAGTACTTC
cdr3_aa: CASSLAAPGTGGSEQYF

d_call: .
clone_size: many
j_call: TRBJ1-1
v_call: TRBV12-3/TRBV12-4
cdr3_nt: TGTGCCAGCAGTTTAGCGCGGGTTGGTAGTGGAGCTTTCTTT
cdr3_aa: CASSLARVGSGAFF

d_call: TRBD2
clone_size: .
j_call: TRBJ2-4
v_call: TRBV4-3
cdr3_nt: TGCGCCAGCAGCCAAGTGTGGCTAGCGGTGAAGCTAGCCAAAAACATTCAGTACTTC
cdr3_aa: CASSQVWLAVKLAKNIQYF

d_call: TRBD1
clone_size: .
j_call: TRBJ2-5
v_call: TRBV7-9
cdr3_nt: TGTGCCAGCAGCTTACCCGGACAGGGGGCCAGGGAGACCCAGTACTTC
cdr3_aa: CASSLPGQGARETQYF

d_call: .
clone_size: .
j_call: TRBJ2-3
v_call: TRBV27
cdr3_nt: TGTGCCTGCAGTTTAGGTGACACAGATACGCAGTATTTT
cdr3_aa: CACSLGDTDTQYF

d_call: .
clone_size: few
j_call: TRBJ2-7
v_call: TRBV7-2
cdr3_nt: TGTGCCAGCAGCTTAGTTAGTGGGACAAACTACGAGCAGTACTTC
cdr3_aa: CASSLVSGTNYEQYF

d_call: .
clone_size: few
j_call: TRBJ2-2
v_call: TRBV11-2
cdr3_nt: TGTGCCAGCAGCTTAGTCAGGACCGGGGAGCTGTTTTTT
cdr3_aa: CASSLVRTGELFF

d_call: TRBD2
clone_size: many
j_call: TRBJ2-1
v_call: TRBV29-1
cdr3_nt: TGCAGCGCCACCCGACTAGCGGAATACAATGAGCAGTTCTTC
cdr3_aa: CSATRLAEYNEQFF

d_call: TRBD2
clone_size: many
j_call: TRBJ2-1
v_call: TRBV12-3/TRBV12-4
cdr3_nt: TGTGCCAGCAGTCCGACCGGACTAGCGGGAGGGCCAACCTACAATGAGCAGTTCTTC
cdr3_aa: CASSPTGLAGGPTYNEQFF

d_call: TRBD2
clone_size: .
j_call: TRBJ2-5
v_call: TRBV7-9
cdr3_nt: TGTGCCGGATCAATAGCGGGGGGCGAAAAGACCCAGTACTTC
cdr3_aa: CAGSIAGGEKTQYF

d_call: TRBD1
clone_size: .
j_call: TRBJ1-2
v_call: TRBV5-1
cdr3_nt: TGCGCCAGCAGCGAGGACAGGGGGCTTGACTATGGCTACACCTTC
cdr3_aa: CASSEDRGLDYGYTF